This T cell receptor (beta chain) was sequenced for a study of shared clonotypes between healthy human individuals. Roughly 200 ng DNA, tens of thousands of T cell genomes, went into each sorted-subset replicate PCR. This table comes from immunoSEQ multiplex PCR, and its TCRdb copy is limited to in-frame clones, with some not included. Of approximately 940,000 clones listed, over 60% are singletons. V dropped 5 bases and J dropped 10 bases, with 15 bases sitting between them. Germline CDR1 SNHLY, CDR2 FYNNEI. The CDR3 length is 14 residues. The chain joins TRBV2 to TRBJ1-6; TRBD1 might be the D (5 bases). Material for sequencing was memory CD4+ T cells sorted from blood. Subset described: CD45RA-negative fraction. The origin of this receptor is a young man in good health. The CDR3 DNA is TGTGCCAGCAGTACCGACCGGACATGGTCACCCCTCCACTTT. Protein product: CASSTDRTWSPLHF.